A single count supports the clone carrying this T cell receptor beta chain. The CDR3 covers 15 residues. Trimming removed 7 bases at V and 4 bases at J, with 18 bases between. From germline, CDR1 is MNHNY and CDR2 SVGAGI (reference sequence). This sample was included in a study of cytotoxic CD8 clonotypes in ibrutinib-treated CLL. The data were produced by immunoSEQ multiplex PCR, yet TCRdb's version contains in-frame clones alone and is incomplete. The repertoire has about 300,000 clones, approximately 76% of them found once; the top ten carry around 6%. Sample: PBMCs, taken at disease progression, from a patient treated with ibrutinib. The chain uses TRBV6-6 and TRBJ2-3; D may be TRBD1 or TRBD2 (5 bases each). This TCR was recovered from a human donor with chronic lymphocytic leukemia. The CDR3 reads CASTWGSADSDTQYF. CDR3 sequence (DNA): TGTGCCAGCACCTGGGGGTCTGCTGATTCAGATACGCAGTATTTT.